A single sample is the source of the 10 T cell receptor beta chains below, sequenced in a study of glioma-infiltrating T cells after dendritic cell vaccination. TCRdb's copy holds only in-frame clones and misses some; the assay was immunoSEQ multiplex PCR. The data show roughly 98,000 clones, with 85% to 90% seen just once and around 14% held by the top ten. The sample here was blood, taken before dendritic cell vaccination. These receptors were collected from a human donor with glioblastoma.

The chain carries TRBV10-3 and TRBJ2-7; D might be TRBD1 (6 bases). The CDR3 contains 16 residues. V shed 2 bases and J shed 1 base, with 15 bases lying between them. The germline CDR1 and CDR2 sequences are ENHRY and SYGVKD. The CDR3: CAISEVLQGASYEQYF. The CDR3 DNA sequence: TGTGCCATCAGTGAGGTTTTACAGGGAGCTTCCTACGAGCAGTACTTC.

The chain couples TRBV29-1 to TRBJ2-7; 10 nucleotides agree with TRBD1. The length of the CDR3 is 13 residues. J lost 4 bases, V lost 5 bases, and 5 bases had no gene match. CDR1 SQVTM and CDR2 ANQGSEA come from the germline V gene. The CDR3 spells CSVWDRGNYEQYF. For the CDR3, the DNA is TGCAGCGTTTGGGACAGGGGTAATTACGAGCAGTACTTC.

The rearrangement links TRBV4-1 to TRBJ1-4, with 8 bases lining up with TRBD1. Germline trimming cut 1 base from V and 9 bases from J; bases unmatched to any gene: 7. The CDR3 runs to 15 residues. Germline CDR1 reads MGHRA; CDR2 reads YSYEKL. Written as DNA, the CDR3 is TGCGCCAGCAGCCAAGCAACGACAGGGGTTAAAAAACTGTTTTTT. Protein product: CASSQATTGVKKLFF.

The gene calls are TRBV19 and TRBJ2-4, with 8 bases matching TRBD2. In germline, CDR1 is LNHDA, CDR2 SQIVND (reference sequence). The CDR3 covers 14 residues. J was trimmed by 8 bases and V by 5 bases; bases with no gene match: 8. The CDR3, as DNA: TGTGCCAGTAGTCGGGGACTAGGATTAGACATTCAGTACTTC. As protein: CASSRGLGLDIQYF.

The chain combines TRBV13 with TRBJ2-3; 10 bases map to TRBD2. CDR3 length equals 16 residues. V shed 5 bases and J 1 base; nucleotides not matched to a gene: 6. CDR1 and CDR2 from the germline V gene are PRHDT and FYEKMQ (reference sequence). CDR3 protein: CASSPATSGGTDTQYF. In nucleotides, the CDR3 is TGTGCCAGCAGCCCAGCAACTAGCGGGGGCACAGATACGCAGTATTTT.

The V gene is TRBV7-9, the J gene TRBJ1-1; 9 nucleotides match TRBD1. V dropped 3 bases and J dropped 7; count of bases not matched to a gene: 0. This CDR3 is 12 amino acids long. Germline lookup yields CDR1 SEHNR and CDR2 FQNEAQ (reference sequence). The DNA for the CDR3 is TGTGCCAGCAGCTTGGACAGGGGTGAAGCTTTCTTT. Amino acid sequence: CASSLDRGEAFF. The entire variable domain, with the rest obtained from reference TRBV7-9 and TRBJ1-1, is as follows: DTGVSQNPRHKITKRGQNVTFRCDPISEHNRLYWYRQTLGQGPEFLTYFQNEAQLEKSRLLSDRFSAERPKGSFSTLEIQRTEQGDSAMYLCASSLDRGEAFFGQGTRLTVV.

CDR3 nucleotides: TGTGCCAGCTCAAAAGACACCTACAATGAGCAGTTCTTC. This gives the protein CASSKDTYNEQFF. The genes are TRBV18 and TRBJ2-1; D is undetermined. Deletions cut 5 bases from V and 2 bases from J, with 7 bases between. Looked up from germline, CDR1 is KGHSH and CDR2 is LQKENI. The CDR3 is 13 amino acids. The complete variable domain, with remaining parts taken from reference TRBV18 and TRBJ2-1, reads NAGVMQNPRHLVRRRGQEARLRCSPMKGHSHVYWYRQLPEEGLKFMVYLQKENIIDESGMPKERFSAEFPKEGPSILRIQQVVRGDSAAYFCASSKDTYNEQFFGPGTRLTVL.

The gene calls are TRBV19 and TRBJ2-7; D is unresolved. Germline CDR1 and CDR2: LNHDA and SQIVND (reference sequence). V was shortened by 2 bases and J by 0 bases, with 5 bases between the two germline ends. The CDR3 is made up of 13 amino acids. The CDR3 DNA is TGTGCCAGTAGTATAACTGGCTCCTACGAGCAGTACTTC. Amino acid sequence: CASSITGSYEQYF.

CDR3 sequence (DNA): TGCAGCGTGCTACGGGACACTAGCGAGCAGTACTTC. It encodes CSVLRDTSEQYF. The J gene is TRBJ2-7, the V gene TRBV29-1; D may be TRBD1 (6 bases). CDR3 length: 12 residues. Looked up from germline, CDR1 is SQVTM and CDR2 is ANQGSEA. Trimming stripped 6 bases from V and 6 bases from J, with 15 bases between.

In its sample, this clone was seen many times. The chain carries TRBV4-2 and TRBJ2-7, with D possibly being TRBD2 (5 bases). Germline assignment: CDR1 LGHNA and CDR2 YNFKEQ. The CDR3 sequence is 12 residues long. Deletions cut 5 bases from V and 6 bases from J, with 11 bases between. The CDR3 loop is CASSWRAAEQYF. The CDR3 DNA is TGTGCCAGCAGCTGGCGGGCAGCCGAGCAGTACTTC.